The 6 T cell receptor beta chains presented below share a single source sample, sequenced in a study of blood T cell repertoires in COVID-19. Here immunoSEQ multiplex PCR was the method, and the copy in TCRdb shows in-frame clones only, minus some. The repertoire holds 200,000 to 250,000 clones, with roughly 89% as singletons. The sequencing input was peripheral blood. These receptors originate from a man aged 55 to 69 who had recovered from COVID-19.

The V and J genes are TRBV7-3 and TRBJ2-2; D is uncertain. The germline V and J ends were trimmed by 6 bases and 3 bases, with 5 bases remaining between them. This CDR3 contains 12 residues. Germline CDR1 is SGHTA and CDR2 is FQGTGA. In DNA, the CDR3 is TGTGCCAGCAGTCCAGACACCGGGGAGCTGTTTTTT. Translation gives CASSPDTGELFF.

This chain joins TRBV12-3 or TRBV12-4 and TRBJ2-7, with 7 bases that match TRBD2. The V and J ends lost 6 bases and 3 bases, in that order; junction bases with no gene match: 5. This CDR3 is 13 amino acids long. As DNA, the CDR3 is TGTGCCAGCAGAACTAGCGCGGGCTACGAGCAGTACTTC. It yields the protein CASRTSAGYEQYF.

This chain links TRBV7-9 with TRBJ2-1; 10 bases map to TRBD2. The V gene end was trimmed by 5 bases and the J gene end by 8 bases; junction bases not matched to a gene: 15. The length of the CDR3 is 17 residues. Germline V gene sequence: CDR1 SEHNR, CDR2 FQNEAQ (reference sequence). DNA of the CDR3: TGTGCCAGCAGCCCTTCGGGGTGGGCTAGCGGGAGCGATGAGCAGTTCTTC. Protein: CASSPSGWASGSDEQFF.

The V call is TRBV28, the J call TRBJ1-1, with no clear D. The CDR3 spans 11 residues. The V and J ends lost 7 bases and 2 bases respectively, with 5 bases between them. CDR1 and CDR2 (germline): MDHEN, SYDVKM. The CDR3 is CASKSNTEAFF. CDR3 in DNA: TGTGCCAGCAAATCTAACACTGAAGCTTTCTTT.

The rearrangement uses TRBV24-1 and TRBJ2-2, with D unresolved. The CDR3 is made up of 14 amino acids. V shed 9 bases and J shed 1 base, with 11 bases lying between them. From germline, CDR1 is KGHDR and CDR2 SFDVKD. DNA of the CDR3: TGTGCCACCGCCTGGGCCGGGAACACCGGGGAGCTGTTTTTT. It specifies CATAWAGNTGELFF.

V usage is TRBV19 and J usage is TRBJ1-2; D might be TRBD1 (6 bases). The CDR3 length is 17 residues. Germline V gene sequence: CDR1 LNHDA, CDR2 SQIVND (reference sequence). V gave up 3 bases and J gave up 0 bases, with 17 bases separating them. The CDR3 region has the DNA TGTGCCAGTAGTATTTGGACAGCTTCCGGAGCTAACTATGGCTACACCTTC. This encodes CASSIWTASGANYGYTF.